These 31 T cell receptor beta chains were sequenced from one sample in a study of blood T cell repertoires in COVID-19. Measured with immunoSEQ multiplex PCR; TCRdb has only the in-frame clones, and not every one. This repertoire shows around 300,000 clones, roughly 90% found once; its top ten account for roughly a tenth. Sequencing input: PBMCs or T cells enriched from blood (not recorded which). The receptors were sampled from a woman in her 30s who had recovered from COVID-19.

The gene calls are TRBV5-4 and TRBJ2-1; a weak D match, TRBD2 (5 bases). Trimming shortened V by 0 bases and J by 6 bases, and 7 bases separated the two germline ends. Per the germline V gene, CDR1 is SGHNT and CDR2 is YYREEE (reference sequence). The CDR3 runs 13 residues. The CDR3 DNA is TGTGCCAGCAGCTTGGGAGGGCCCAATGAGCAGTTCTTC. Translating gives CASSLGGPNEQFF.

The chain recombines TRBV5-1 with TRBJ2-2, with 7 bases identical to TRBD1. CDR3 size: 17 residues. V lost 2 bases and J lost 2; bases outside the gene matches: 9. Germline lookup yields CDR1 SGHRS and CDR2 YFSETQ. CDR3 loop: CASSFSLGQLNTGELFF. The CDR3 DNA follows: TGCGCCAGCAGCTTTAGTTTGGGACAGCTTAACACCGGGGAGCTGTTTTTT.

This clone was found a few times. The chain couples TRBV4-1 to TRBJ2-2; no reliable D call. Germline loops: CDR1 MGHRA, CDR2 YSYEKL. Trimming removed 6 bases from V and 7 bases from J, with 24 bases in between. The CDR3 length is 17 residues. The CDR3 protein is CASRPSIMRSHNGELFF. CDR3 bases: TGCGCCAGCAGGCCAAGCATCATGCGGAGCCACAACGGGGAGCTGTTTTTT.

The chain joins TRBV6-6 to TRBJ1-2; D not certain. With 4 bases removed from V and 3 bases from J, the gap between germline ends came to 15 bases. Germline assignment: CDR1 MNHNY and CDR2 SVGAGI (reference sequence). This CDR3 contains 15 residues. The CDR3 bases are TGTGCCAGCAGTTCCCGGGCAGGAGGGTACTATGGCTACACCTTC. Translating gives CASSSRAGGYYGYTF.

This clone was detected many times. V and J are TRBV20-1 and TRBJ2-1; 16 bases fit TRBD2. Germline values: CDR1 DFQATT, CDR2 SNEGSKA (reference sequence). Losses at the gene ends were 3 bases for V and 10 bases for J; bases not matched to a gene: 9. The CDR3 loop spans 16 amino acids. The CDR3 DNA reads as TGCAGTGCTAGTGCCCCGGGACTAGCGGGAGGGTACGAGCAGTTCTTC. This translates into CSASAPGLAGGYEQFF.

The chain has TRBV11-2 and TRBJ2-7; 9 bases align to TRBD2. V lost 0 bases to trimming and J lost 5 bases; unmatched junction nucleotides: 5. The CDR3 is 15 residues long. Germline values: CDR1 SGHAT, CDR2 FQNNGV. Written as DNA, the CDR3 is TGTGCCAGCAGCTTAGAGCGGGAGGGATTCCACGAGCAGTACTTC. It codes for CASSLEREGFHEQYF. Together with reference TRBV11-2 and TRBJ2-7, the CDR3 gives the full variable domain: EAGVAQSPRYKIIEKRQSVAFWCNPISGHATLYWYQQILGQGPKLLIQFQNNGVVDDSQLPKDRFSAERLKGVDSTLKIQPAKLEDSAVYLCASSLEREGFHEQYFGPGTRLTVT.

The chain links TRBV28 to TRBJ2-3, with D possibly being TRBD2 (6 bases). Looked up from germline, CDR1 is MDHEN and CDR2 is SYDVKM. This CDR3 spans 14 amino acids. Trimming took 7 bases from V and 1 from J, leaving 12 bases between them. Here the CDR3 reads CASNSGLRTDTQYF. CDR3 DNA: TGTGCCAGCAATTCTGGACTACGCACAGATACGCAGTATTTT.

This CDR3 reads CASSSRDTMNTEAFF. CDR3 sequence (DNA): TGTGCCAGCAGTTCCCGGGACACCATGAACACTGAAGCTTTCTTT. The chain combines TRBV27 with TRBJ1-1, with D possibly matching TRBD1 (6 bases). CDR1 MNHEY and CDR2 SMNVEV come from the germline V gene (reference sequence). This CDR3 has 15 residues. Trimming shortened V by 4 bases and J by 0 bases, and 12 bases separated the two germline ends.

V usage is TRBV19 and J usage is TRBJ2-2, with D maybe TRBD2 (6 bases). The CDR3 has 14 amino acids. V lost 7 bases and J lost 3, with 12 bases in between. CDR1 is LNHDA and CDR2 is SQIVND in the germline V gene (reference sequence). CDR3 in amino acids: CASILAPYTGELFF. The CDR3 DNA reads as TGTGCCAGTATTCTAGCGCCTTACACCGGGGAGCTGTTTTTT.

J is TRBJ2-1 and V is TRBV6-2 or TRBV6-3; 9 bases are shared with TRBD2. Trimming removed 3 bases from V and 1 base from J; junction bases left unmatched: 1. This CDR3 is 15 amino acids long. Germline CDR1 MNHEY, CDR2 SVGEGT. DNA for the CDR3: TGTGCCAGCAGTTATAGCGGGAGTTCCTACAATGAGCAGTTCTTC. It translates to CASSYSGSSYNEQFF.

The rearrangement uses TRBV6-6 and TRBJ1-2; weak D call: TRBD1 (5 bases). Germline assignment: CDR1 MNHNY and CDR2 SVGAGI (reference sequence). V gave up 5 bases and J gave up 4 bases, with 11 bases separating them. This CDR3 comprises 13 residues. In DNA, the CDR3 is TGTGCCAGCAGTGTCCAGGGAGGCTATGGCTACACCTTC. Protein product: CASSVQGGYGYTF.

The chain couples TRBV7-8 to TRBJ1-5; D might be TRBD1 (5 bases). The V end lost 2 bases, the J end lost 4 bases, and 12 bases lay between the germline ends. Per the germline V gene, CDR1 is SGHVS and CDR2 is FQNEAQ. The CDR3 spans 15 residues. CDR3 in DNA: TGTGCCAGCAGCTTAACGAAACAGGCAAATCAGCCCCAGCATTTT. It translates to CASSLTKQANQPQHF.

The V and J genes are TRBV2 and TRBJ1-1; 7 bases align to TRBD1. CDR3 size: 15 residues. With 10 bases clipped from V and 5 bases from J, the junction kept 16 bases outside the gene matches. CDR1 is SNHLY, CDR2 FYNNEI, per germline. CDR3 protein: CANGDREIVGTEAFF. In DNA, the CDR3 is TGTGCCAACGGCGACAGGGAGATAGTTGGAACTGAAGCTTTCTTT.

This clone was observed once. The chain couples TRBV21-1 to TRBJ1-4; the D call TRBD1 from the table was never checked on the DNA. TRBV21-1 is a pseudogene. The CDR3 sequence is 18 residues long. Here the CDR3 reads CASSLLGQGGATNEKLFF. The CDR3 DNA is TGTGCCAGCAGCTTACTCGGACAGGGGGGTGCAACTAATGAAAAACTGTTTTTT.

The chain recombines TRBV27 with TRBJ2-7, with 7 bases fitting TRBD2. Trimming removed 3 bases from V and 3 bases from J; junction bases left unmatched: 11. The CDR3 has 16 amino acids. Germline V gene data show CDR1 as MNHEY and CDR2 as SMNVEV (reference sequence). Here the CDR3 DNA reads TGTGCCAGCAGTTTTACCCACGGGCTAGCGGACTACGAGCAGTACTTC. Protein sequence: CASSFTHGLADYEQYF.

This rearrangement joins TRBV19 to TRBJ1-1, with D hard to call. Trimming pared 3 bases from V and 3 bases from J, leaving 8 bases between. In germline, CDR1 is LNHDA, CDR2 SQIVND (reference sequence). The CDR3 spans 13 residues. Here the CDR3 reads CASSMARYTEAFF. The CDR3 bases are TGTGCCAGTAGTATGGCCCGATACACTGAAGCTTTCTTT.

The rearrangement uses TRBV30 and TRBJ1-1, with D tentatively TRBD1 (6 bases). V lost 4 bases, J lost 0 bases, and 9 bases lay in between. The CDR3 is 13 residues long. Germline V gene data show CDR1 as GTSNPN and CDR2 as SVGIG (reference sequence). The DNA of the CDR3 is TGTGCCTGGAATCAGGGGTTGAACACTGAAGCTTTCTTT. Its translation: CAWNQGLNTEAFF.

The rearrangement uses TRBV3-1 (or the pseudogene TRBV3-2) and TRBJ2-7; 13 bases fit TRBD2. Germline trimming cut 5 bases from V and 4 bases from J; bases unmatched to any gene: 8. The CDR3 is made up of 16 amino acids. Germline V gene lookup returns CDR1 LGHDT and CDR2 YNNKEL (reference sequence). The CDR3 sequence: CASSSMTSGRSYEQYF. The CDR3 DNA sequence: TGTGCCAGCAGCTCCATGACTAGCGGGAGGTCTTACGAGCAGTACTTC.

In DNA form, the CDR3 reads TGTGCCAGCAGTACGGGGGCTGAAGCTTTCTTT. Protein sequence: CASSTGAEAFF. This sequence joins TRBV12-3 or TRBV12-4 and TRBJ1-1, with D maybe TRBD1 (5 bases). This CDR3 has 11 amino acids. Trimming cost V 5 bases and J 6 bases, with 7 bases left between them.

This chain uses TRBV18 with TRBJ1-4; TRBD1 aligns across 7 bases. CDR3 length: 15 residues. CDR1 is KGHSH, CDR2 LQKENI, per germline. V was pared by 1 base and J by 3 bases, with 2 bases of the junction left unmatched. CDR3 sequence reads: CASSPQGGANEKLFF. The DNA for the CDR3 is TGTGCCAGCTCACCACAAGGGGGCGCTAATGAAAAACTGTTTTTT.

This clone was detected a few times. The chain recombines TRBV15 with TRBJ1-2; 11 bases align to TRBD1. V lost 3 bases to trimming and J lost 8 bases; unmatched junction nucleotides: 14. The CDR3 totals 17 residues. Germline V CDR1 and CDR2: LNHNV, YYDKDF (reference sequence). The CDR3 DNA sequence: TGTGCCACCAGCAGCCAAACACTTGGACAGGGGGCGGACGGCTACACCTTC. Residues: CATSSQTLGQGADGYTF.

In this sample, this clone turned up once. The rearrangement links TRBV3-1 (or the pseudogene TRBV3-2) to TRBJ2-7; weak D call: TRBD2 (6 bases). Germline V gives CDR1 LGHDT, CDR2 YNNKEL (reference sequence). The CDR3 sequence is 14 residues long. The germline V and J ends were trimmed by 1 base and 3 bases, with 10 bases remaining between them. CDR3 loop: CASSQAGRGYEQYF. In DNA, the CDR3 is TGTGCCAGCAGCCAAGCCGGGAGAGGCTACGAGCAGTACTTC.

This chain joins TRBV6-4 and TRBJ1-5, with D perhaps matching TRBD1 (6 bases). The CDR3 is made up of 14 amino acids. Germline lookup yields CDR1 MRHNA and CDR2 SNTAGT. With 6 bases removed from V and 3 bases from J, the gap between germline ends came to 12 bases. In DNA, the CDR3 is TGTGCCAGCAGCAAGGACAGCTCCAATCAGCCCCAGCATTTT. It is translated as CASSKDSSNQPQHF.

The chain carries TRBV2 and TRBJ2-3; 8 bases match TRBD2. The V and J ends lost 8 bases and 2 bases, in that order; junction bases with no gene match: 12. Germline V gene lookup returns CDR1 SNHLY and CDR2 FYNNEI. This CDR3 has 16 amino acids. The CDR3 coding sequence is TGTGCCAGCGGGGGGGGCACTAGCGGAGTCACAGATACGCAGTATTTT. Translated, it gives CASGGGTSGVTDTQYF. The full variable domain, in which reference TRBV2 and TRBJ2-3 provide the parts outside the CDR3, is EPEVTQTPSHQVTQMGQEVILRCVPISNHLYFYWYRQILGQKVEFLVSFYNNEISEKSEIFDDQFSVERPDGSNFTLKIRSTKLEDSAMYFCASGGGTSGVTDTQYFGPGTRLTVL.

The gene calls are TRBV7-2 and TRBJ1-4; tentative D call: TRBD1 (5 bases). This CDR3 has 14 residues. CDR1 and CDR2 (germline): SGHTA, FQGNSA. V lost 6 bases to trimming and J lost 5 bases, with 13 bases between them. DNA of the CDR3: TGTGCCAGCAGTCAGGGACTGAGGAATGAAAAACTGTTTTTT. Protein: CASSQGLRNEKLFF. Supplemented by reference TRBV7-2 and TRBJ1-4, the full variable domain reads GAGVSQSPSNKVTEKGKDVELRCDPISGHTALYWYRQSLGQGLEFLIYFQGNSAPDKSGLPSDRFSAERTGGSVSTLTIQRTQQEDSAVYLCASSQGLRNEKLFFGSGTQLSVL.

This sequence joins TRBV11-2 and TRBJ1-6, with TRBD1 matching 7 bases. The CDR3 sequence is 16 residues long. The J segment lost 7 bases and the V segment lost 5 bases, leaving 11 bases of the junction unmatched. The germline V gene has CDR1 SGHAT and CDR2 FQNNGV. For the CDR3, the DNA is TGTGCCAGCAGCCCCCCCCGAGGGGGCGCCAATTCACCCCTCCACTTT. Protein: CASSPPRGGANSPLHF.

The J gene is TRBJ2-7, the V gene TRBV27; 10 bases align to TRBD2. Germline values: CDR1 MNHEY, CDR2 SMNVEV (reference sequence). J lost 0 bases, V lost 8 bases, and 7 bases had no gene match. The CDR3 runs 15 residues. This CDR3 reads CASAKLAGLSYEQYF. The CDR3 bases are TGTGCCAGCGCGAAACTAGCGGGACTCTCCTACGAGCAGTACTTC.

The CDR3 sequence: CASSDTSGERVDTQYF. CDR3 DNA sequence: TGTGCCAGCAGTGATACTAGCGGGGAGCGTGTAGATACGCAGTATTTT. The V gene is TRBV6-4, the J gene TRBJ2-3, with TRBD2 matching over 10 bases. The germline V gene has CDR1 MRHNA and CDR2 SNTAGT. This CDR3 spans 16 amino acids. The ends lost 3 bases at V and 5 bases at J; junction bases unmatched: 8.

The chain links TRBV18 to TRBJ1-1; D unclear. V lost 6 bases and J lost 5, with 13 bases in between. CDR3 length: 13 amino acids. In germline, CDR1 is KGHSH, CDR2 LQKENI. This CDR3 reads CASSTTDGTEAFF. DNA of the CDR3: TGTGCCAGCTCTACGACCGACGGGACTGAAGCTTTCTTT.

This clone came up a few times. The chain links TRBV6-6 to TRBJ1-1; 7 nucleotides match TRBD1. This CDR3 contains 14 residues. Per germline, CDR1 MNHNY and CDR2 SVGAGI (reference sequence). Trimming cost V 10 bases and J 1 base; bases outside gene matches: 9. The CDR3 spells CATKQGRGNTEAFF. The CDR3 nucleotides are TGTGCCACCAAACAGGGGCGGGGGAACACTGAAGCTTTCTTT.

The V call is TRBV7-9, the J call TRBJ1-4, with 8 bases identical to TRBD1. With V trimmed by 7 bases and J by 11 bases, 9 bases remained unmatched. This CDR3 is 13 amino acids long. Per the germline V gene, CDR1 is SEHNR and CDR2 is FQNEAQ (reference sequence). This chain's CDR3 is CASNTGGKGKLFF. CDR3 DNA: TGTGCCAGCAACACAGGGGGAAAGGGGAAACTGTTTTTT.